One and the same sample provided the 11 T cell receptor beta chains below, sequenced in a study of molecular identifiers for immune sequencing clone quantification. A single record per CDR3 protein comes from TCRdb applying MiXCR to the PCR reads. Of about 68,000 distinct CDR3 sequences listed, 18% are singletons. Sequences were obtained from naive CD8+ T cells from blood, with Jurkat cell RNA spiked in. The subset: FACS-sorted CD8+CD4-CCR7+CD45RA+ naive T cells. The receptors shown here come from a human donor in good health. Some libraries in this study had Jurkat cell RNA spiked in.

As for this clonotype: Germline and junction disagree at one end, which may indicate a read error. The V and J genes are TRBV20-1 and TRBJ2-1, with D perhaps matching TRBD2 (6 bases). Germline CDR1 reads DFQATT; CDR2 reads SNEGSKA (reference sequence). CDR3 size: 13 residues. CDR3 coding DNA: TGCAGTGCCAGAGATCTAGGAGGGAATGAGCAGTTCTTC. This gives the protein CSARDLGGNEQFF.

This clonotype appeared many times. This chain uses TRBV2 with TRBJ1-3, with TRBD1 as a possible D gene (5 bases). The germline V and J ends were trimmed by 6 bases and 3 bases, with 12 bases remaining between them. This CDR3 has 14 residues. Germline assignment: CDR1 SNHLY and CDR2 FYNNEI. Here the CDR3 DNA reads TGTGCCAGCAGGGAACGGGGGTATGGAAACACCATATATTTT. Its protein is CASRERGYGNTIYF. The full variable domain, its missing parts supplied by reference TRBV2 and TRBJ1-3, is EPEVTQTPSHQVTQMGQEVILRCVPISNHLYFYWYRQILGQKVEFLVSFYNNEISEKSEIFDDQFSVERPDGSNFTLKIRSTKLEDSAMYFCASRERGYGNTIYFGEGSWLTVV.

As for this clonotype: This may be a read error, as it is one base from a much larger clone. The chain combines TRBV14 with TRBJ2-7, with a tentative D call TRBD2 (6 bases). Germline CDR1 SGHDN, CDR2 FVKESK. Trimming took off 4 bases at V and 1 base at J, with 23 bases between the two ends. The CDR3 length is 18 residues. DNA for the CDR3: TGTGCCAGCAGCCCCCGTAACCGGGCCCCAAGCGGGTCCTACGAGCAGTACTTC. Its translation is CASSPRNRAPSGSYEQYF.

This clonotype was counted between two and nine times. The chain carries TRBV5-6 and TRBJ1-2, with a possible D match to TRBD1 (6 bases). The CDR3 is made up of 14 amino acids. V lost 4 bases and J 4 bases, leaving 14 bases between the germline ends. Germline values: CDR1 SGHDT, CDR2 YYEEEE. CDR3 protein: CASSPNTGLYGYTF. DNA of the CDR3: TGTGCCAGCAGCCCAAATACAGGGCTCTATGGCTACACCTTC.

Turning to this clonotype: A much bigger clone sits one base away, suggesting this may be a read error. The gene calls are TRBV5-1 and TRBJ2-3; a weak D match, TRBD2 (6 bases). The CDR3 has 15 residues. CDR1 and CDR2 (germline): SGHRS, YFSETQ. V was shortened by 0 bases and J by 6 bases, with 14 bases between the two germline ends. CDR3 DNA: TGCGCCAGCAGCTTGGTGCGGGGTATGGGGGATACGCAGTATTTT. Protein product: CASSLVRGMGDTQYF. The entire variable domain, with the rest obtained from reference TRBV5-1 and TRBJ2-3, is as follows: KAGVTQTPRYLIKTRGQQVTLSCSPISGHRSVSWYQQTPGQGLQFLFEYFSETQRNKGNFPGRFSGRQFSNSRSEMNVSTLELGDSALYLCASSLVRGMGDTQYFGPGTRLTVL.

This clonotype has only a few counts. The CDR3 loop is CASSSWDGTYEQYF. As DNA, the CDR3 is TGTGCCAGCAGCTCATGGGACGGAACCTACGAGCAGTACTTC. The chain couples TRBV7-8 to TRBJ2-7, with D perhaps assigned TRBD1 or TRBD2 (5 bases each). The ends were cut back, 4 bases at V and 2 bases at J, with 12 bases in the middle. Germline CDR1 reads SGHVS; CDR2 reads FQNEAQ. There are 14 residues in the CDR3.

As to this clonotype: The junction departs from germline at one end; a sequencing error may be responsible. The chain has TRBV30 and TRBJ2-5; D is uncertain. Germline CDR1 is GTSNPN and CDR2 is SVGIG (reference sequence). This CDR3 region has 12 residues. CDR3 amino acids: CARSPVLETQYF. The CDR3 DNA sequence: TGTGCCAGGAGTCCCGTTTTGGAGACCCAGTACTTC.

Notes on this clonotype: Being one base from a much bigger clone, this may be a read error. The chain carries TRBV29-1 and TRBJ2-3; the match to TRBD2 covers 10 bases. Germline-derived CDR1 and CDR2 are SQVTM and ANQGSEA. V was clipped by 5 bases and J by 4 bases; unmatched bases: 6. This CDR3 is built from 14 residues. The chain's CDR3 is CSVLRLAGPDTQYF. The CDR3, as DNA: TGCAGCGTTCTGAGACTAGCGGGTCCAGATACGCAGTATTTT.

This clonotype was observed many times. The chain's CDR3 is CASSSRSEETQYF. The CDR3 coding sequence is TGCGCCAGCAGCTCCCGATCCGAAGAGACCCAGTACTTC. The chain joins TRBV5-1 to TRBJ2-5, with D unclear. This CDR3 region has 13 residues. The V and J ends lost 3 bases and 3 bases respectively, with 9 bases between them. Per the germline V gene, CDR1 is SGHRS and CDR2 is YFSETQ. Looking up the rest from reference TRBV5-1 and TRBJ2-5 gives the full variable domain: KAGVTQTPRYLIKTRGQQVTLSCSPISGHRSVSWYQQTPGQGLQFLFEYFSETQRNKGNFPGRFSGRQFSNSRSEMNVSTLELGDSALYLCASSSRSEETQYFGPGTRLLVL.

V usage is TRBV7-9 and J usage is TRBJ2-7; 7 positions match TRBD2. V was clipped by 2 bases and J by 3 bases; unmatched bases: 7. Germline CDR1 is SEHNR and CDR2 is FQNEAQ (reference sequence). The length of the CDR3 is 15 residues. The CDR3 protein is CASSLFGLADYEQYF. The CDR3 nucleotides read TGTGCCAGCAGCTTATTCGGCCTAGCGGACTACGAGCAGTACTTC.

This clonotype was picked up a small number of times. J is TRBJ1-4 and V is TRBV27; tentative D call: TRBD1 (6 bases). This CDR3 region has 15 residues. Trimming took 5 bases from V and 7 from J, leaving 17 bases between them. Looked up from germline, CDR1 is MNHEY and CDR2 is SMNVEV (reference sequence). The CDR3 DNA is TGTGCCAGCAGTCTCGTTAGAGGGGGAGGTGAAAAACTGTTTTTT. This encodes CASSLVRGGGEKLFF.